This TCR beta chain was sequenced in a study of graft-versus-host responses after intestinal transplantation. Study-wide context: Each of the recipients got a multivisceral, liver-intestinal, or isolated intestinal transplant.

Points on this clone: What it binds is not known.

V gave up 6 bases and J gave up 6 bases, with 17 bases separating them. This CDR3 is 14 amino acids long. CDR1 and CDR2 (germline): MRHNA, SNTAGT. General study findings and limits: The marrow of recipients harbored GvH clones, and ileum or blood showed some of them first.

Sequencing used immunoSEQ multiplex PCR; TCRdb keeps in-frame clones, though not all of them. Seen here are 90,000 to 120,000 clones, approximately 86% observed once, and the top ten hold around 0.7%. The specimen comprised unstimulated CD4+ T cells sorted from spleen or lymph node cells, sampled before transplant. The gene calls are TRBV6-4 and TRBJ1-2; no clear D. This TCR derives from a human donor who was the organ donor for an intestinal transplant. CDR3 sequence reads: CASSPMAGLDGYTF. The CDR3 DNA sequence: TGTGCCAGCAGCCCGATGGCTGGCCTCGATGGCTACACCTTC.